One sample yielded the 7 T cell receptor beta chains listed below, sequenced in a study of human T cells and chemical hapten exposure (dated by TCRdb to the early 2020s). Library prep was done by RACE. The reads were generated on a NextSeq 500. The public reads were reprocessed in TCRdb via fastp at Q25 and MiXCR, keeping in-frame beta chains. One record per CDR3 amino acid sequence lists the most common genes and DNA. In this sample the table shows about 71,000 distinct CDR3 sequences, 9.8% of which occur a single time. Around 3.3% of the sample lies in the top ten. The time point label for this specimen denotes: patch test 1, 2 weeks after DPC sensitization. In light of the paper, this sample's treatment or condition label describes: therapeutic diphenylcyclopropenone sensitization with weekly scalp DPC. The material was whole blood, obtained in connection with sensitization to the hapten diphenylcyclopropenone (DPC). The source is a woman between 35 and 50 years old with alopecia areata. Some clones in this sample may be carry-over from other donors' samples.

This clonotype was picked up many times. The chain uses TRBV28 and TRBJ1-1, with no clear D. Germline CDR1 MDHEN, CDR2 SYDVKM. Between the trimmed V and J ends, which lost 7 bases and 3 bases, there was a span of 12 bases. There are 13 residues in the CDR3. CDR3 sequence: CASISGGYTEAFF. DNA of the CDR3: TGTGCCAGCATTTCCGGCGGGTACACTGAAGCTTTCTTT.

This clonotype was detected ten times or more. The chain employs TRBV21-1 and TRBJ1-5; TRBD1, the table's D call, lacks a check against the DNA. TRBV21-1 is designated a pseudogene. The CDR3 is made up of 14 amino acids. CDR3 DNA: TGTGCCAGCAGCATTGACAGGGAAAATCAGCCCCAGCATTTT. Translation: CASSIDRENQPQHF.

The sample holds many counts of this clonotype. J is TRBJ1-5 and V is TRBV5-1, with TRBD1 as a possible D gene (5 bases). The germline gives CDR1 SGHRS, CDR2 YFSETQ. The CDR3 is 15 residues long. Deletions cut 4 bases from V and 4 bases from J, with 15 bases between. The CDR3, as DNA: TGCGCCAGCAGCCCCTCATCGGGGCAGAATCAGCCCCAGCATTTT. Its protein is CASSPSSGQNQPQHF. The full variable domain, rest sourced from reference TRBV5-1 and TRBJ1-5, is KAGVTQTPRYLIKTRGQQVTLSCSPISGHRSVSWYQQTPGQGLQFLFEYFSETQRNKGNFPGRFSGRQFSNSRSEMNVSTLELGDSALYLCASSPSSGQNQPQHFGDGTRLSIL.

The V and J genes are TRBV20-1 and TRBJ2-3; D unresolved. This CDR3 is 13 amino acids long. Germline loops: CDR1 DFQATT, CDR2 SNEGSKA (reference sequence). Trimming shortened V by 8 bases and J by 2 bases, and 14 bases separated the two germline ends. CDR3 amino acids: CSITYHPTDTQYF. DNA of the CDR3: TGCAGTATTACGTATCACCCCACAGATACGCAGTATTTT.

This clonotype was observed a few times. The chain couples TRBV30 to TRBJ2-7, with TRBD1 identical over 8 bases. The CDR3 consists of 14 residues. With 1 base clipped from V and 3 bases from J, the junction kept 5 bases outside the gene matches. Germline V lookup: CDR1 GTSNPN, CDR2 SVGIG (reference sequence). The CDR3 DNA reads TGTGCCTGGAGTGAGTTAGACAGGGGCTACGAGCAGTACTTC. Translation gives CAWSELDRGYEQYF. Using reference TRBV30 and TRBJ2-7 for the parts outside the CDR3, the full variable domain is SQTIHQWPATLVQPVGSPLSLECTVEGTSNPNLYWYRQAAGRGLQLLFYSVGIGQISSEVPQNLSASRPQDRQFILSSKKLLLSDSGFYLCAWSELDRGYEQYFGPGTRLTVT.

This clonotype was detected ten times or more. The chain employs TRBV13 and TRBJ2-7; the D gene could be TRBD1 or TRBD2 (5 bases each). There are 15 residues in the CDR3. V lost 6 bases and J lost 5, with 20 bases in between. CDR1 PRHDT and CDR2 FYEKMQ come from the germline V gene (reference sequence). Written as DNA, the CDR3 is TGTGCCAGCAGATACACCGGGACCACCTCTCACGAGCAGTACTTC. It is translated as CASRYTGTTSHEQYF.

This clonotype was counted many times. The chain recombines TRBV7-9 with TRBJ2-7; D is uncertain. CDR3 length equals 14 residues. With 2 bases removed from V and 5 bases from J, the gap between germline ends came to 13 bases. Per the germline V gene, CDR1 is SEHNR and CDR2 is FQNEAQ (reference sequence). CDR3 bases: TGTGCCAGCAGCTTATTGGCCGAGAGTGACGAGCAGTACTTC. Translating it yields CASSLLAESDEQYF.